The clone carrying this T cell receptor beta chain was seen a single time. The same CDR3 can be traced to other DNA sequences in this sample. V lost 0 bases, J lost 4 bases, and 10 bases lay in between. The germline V gene encodes CDR1 LGHNA and CDR2 YSLEER. The CDR3 runs 15 residues. Several immunoSEQ 96-well plates shared each subset's DNA, each plate a replicate. Generated by immunoSEQ multiplex PCR, the TCRdb table keeps only in-frame clones and is missing some. The data contain 2 million to 2.5 million clones, approximately 95% of them singletons. Nashville, Tennessee was home to all donors, who were Caucasian adults. These data are taken from a study of shared clonotypes between healthy human individuals. Study information: A few men and a couple of women, aged 18 to 49, were donors. There were three CD4 naive, three CD4 memory, two CD8 naive and one CD8 memory plates per donor.

Sequenced sample: naive CD4+ T cells sorted from blood. As for subset: CD45RA+ positively selected. This receptor was identified in a man aged 18 to 35 in good health. This chain links TRBV4-3 with TRBJ1-5, with D possibly being TRBD1 (5 bases). CDR3: CASSQDRGSNQPQHF. DNA for the CDR3: TGCGCCAGCAGCCAAGATCGGGGCAGTAATCAGCCCCAGCATTTT.